This T cell receptor (beta chain) was identified in a study of blood T cells in healthy people across ages. This clonotype was recorded many times. This may stem from a read error, because a much larger clone lies one nucleotide away. Russia was home to the donors, healthy Caucasian individuals aged about 6 to 100. Germline CDR1 and CDR2: SQVTM and ANQGSEA. V was pared by 6 bases and J by 6 bases, with 4 bases of the junction left unmatched. The CDR3 is 12 amino acids. The authors ran a second PCR of about 6 to 11 cycles using a sample-barcoded 5' primer and a J-beta primer mix. TCRdb re-derived calls from the 5' RACE reads in MiXCR, one entry per CDR3 protein. The sample holds approximately 830,000 distinct CDR3 sequences, approximately 65% seen once.

The clonotype originates from a man in his thirties or forties in good health. V usage is TRBV29-1 and J usage is TRBJ2-4; 8 bases align to TRBD2. Sequenced: blood. CDR3 sequence reads: CSVRAGVNIQYF. CDR3 DNA: TGCAGCGTCAGAGCGGGGGTAAACATTCAGTACTTC.